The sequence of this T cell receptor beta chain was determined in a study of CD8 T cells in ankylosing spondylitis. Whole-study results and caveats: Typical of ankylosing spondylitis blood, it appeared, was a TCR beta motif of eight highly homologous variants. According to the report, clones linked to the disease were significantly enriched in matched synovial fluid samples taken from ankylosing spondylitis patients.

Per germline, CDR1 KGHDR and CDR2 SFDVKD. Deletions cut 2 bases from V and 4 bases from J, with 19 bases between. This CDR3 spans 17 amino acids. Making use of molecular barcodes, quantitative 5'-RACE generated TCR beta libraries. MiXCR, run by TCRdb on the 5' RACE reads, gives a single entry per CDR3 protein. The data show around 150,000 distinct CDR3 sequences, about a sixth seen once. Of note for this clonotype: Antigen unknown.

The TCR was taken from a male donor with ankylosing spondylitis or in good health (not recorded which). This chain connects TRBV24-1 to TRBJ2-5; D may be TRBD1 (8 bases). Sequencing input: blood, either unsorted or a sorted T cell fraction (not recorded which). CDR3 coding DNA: TGTGCCACCAGTGATTGGGACGACAGGGGCGGGGGAGAGACCCAGTACTTC. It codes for CATSDWDDRGGGETQYF.